The entry below gives a single T cell receptor beta chain sequence along with its context. Its antigen remains undetermined. Base qualities were left out, and no much larger clone turns up one base away. This specimen comes from a study of cytomegalovirus exposure and HLA in healthy donors (dated by TCRdb to the late 2010s). In the study overall: An earlier analysis of several hundred of the donors reported 276 Gb of sequence data and roughly 100 million unique TCR beta sequences from about 179 million T cells. About 300 gigabases of sequencing data and around 87 million unique TCR sequences were included in an early release covering roughly 600 HLA-typed donors. Of the 300 to 450 genotyped donors, approximately 81% were placed in the genetic ancestry cluster associated with self-reported Caucasian donors. The study was designed to test whether signatures of past pathogen exposure could be identified by cataloging public T cell receptors. The study profiled the T cell repertoires of fewer than 850 subjects by immunosequencing and related them to cytomegalovirus serostatus. Along with the roughly 710-subject first cohort, a separate validation cohort of more than 90 different subjects was used. The study combined high-throughput TCR immunosequencing, statistical association of individual TCRs with disease status, and machine learning to predict cytomegalovirus infection status. A later analysis re-examined previously published TCR beta repertoires from over 500 donors and added high-resolution HLA genotyping to investigate patterns of TCR occurrence. In the later analysis, no new phenotypic data were used to find candidate immune exposures; instead, reliance was placed on TCR beta sequences and their occurrence across donors. An earlier analysis of around 540 of the donors applied high-throughput TCR beta sequencing to assess whether each TCR beta V gene segment acted as functional or pseudogenic. Donor age, sex, ethnicity and CMV serostatus were compiled alongside the repertoire data. In a later genetic analysis, genome-wide SNP genotypes for 398 of the 666 donors were used, and that subset was treated as a discovery cohort. Every discovery cohort repertoire had been produced on one sequencing platform. Both class I and class II loci were covered by HLA typing, at four-digit resolution. The number of donors typed differed by locus, with about 620-630 for A, B, C, DRB1 and DQB1, 522 for DQA1, 600 to 610 for DPA1, and over 400 for DPB1. Because of strong linkage in the cohort, four or five DR-DQ haplotypes were treated as single units for association and clustering. On average, roughly 250,000 unique TCR beta nucleotide sequences were sequenced per donor among 300 to 500 genotyped donors of the cohort, with 15% to 20% of those sequences being non-productive.

The cohort comprised under 700 healthy bone marrow donors. At the time of sampling, every cohort member was nominally healthy, though immune exposures that went unrecorded were likely present. The donor tested CMV seropositive and was one of the 289 seropositive cohort members. Every donor gave a peripheral blood sample, and the peripheral blood mononuclear cells from that sample were used for TCR beta sequencing. The Qiagen DNeasy Blood Extraction Kit was used to extract genomic DNA from the blood cell samples. The full study reports these points: In an earlier analysis of fewer than 750 of the donors, most TCR beta V segments were observed in productive rearrangements about 87% or about 30% of the time, broadly matching IMGT annotations. Because HLA typing was missing for some donors at each locus, association tests included only the typed subset. In a later genetic analysis, a missense DCLRE1C variant was associated with V-gene and J-gene trimming of TCR beta chains, and the association was replicated in an independent cohort. Some IMGT-functional V segments, including TRBV6-2 and TRBV6-3, could not be distinguished by the 87-base-pair reads and were therefore excluded. Because counts were too low, approximately 18 rarely observed V segments, including chromosome 9 orphons, were excluded from the earlier analysis of several hundred of the donors. Most CMV-associated TCR beta chains appeared to be HLA-restricted in a later analysis, and the HLA associations seemed to be driven largely by CMV exposure. According to a later analysis, parvovirus B19, influenza, CMV and Epstein-Barr virus appeared linked to several top co-occurrence clusters. A further reported finding was that TCR beta sequences accurately predicted the HLA-A and HLA-B alleles for most subjects in the first cohort. It was suggested by the authors that the approach could potentially be generalized to other disease states and immunological phenotypes. Cytomegalovirus status was reported to be diagnosed by the classifier with high specificity and sensitivity in both the original and validation cohorts. A later genetic analysis reported fewer N-insertions in productive TCRs among donors in an Asian-associated ancestry cluster than the roughly 700-donor mean. Linkage disequilibrium might explain the correlated functional status among segregating V segments, but an unknown experimental factor could not be excluded. At a false discovery rate of 0.05, a later analysis linked under 20,000 TCR beta sequences to specific HLA alleles. A few of the identified cytomegalovirus-associated TCR beta chains were confirmed in vitro to be specific for cytomegalovirus antigens. The only immune exposure information available for the cohort was CMV serostatus. Roughly uniform sequencing depth across donors was assumed in presence/absence analyses, although this assumption may not hold. In this cohort, only TCR beta chains were sequenced, and detectable features were limited by the absence of alpha or paired-chain data. When HLA alleles, especially DR and DQ, strongly co-occurred, attributing TCR associations to individual alleles was difficult. A cluster of highly shared sequence variants was judged likely to represent a technical artifact of the sequencing pipeline. A later analysis found that HLA-associated TCR beta chains were more clonally expanded and had lower generation probabilities than equally common non-associated chains. In a later analysis, TCR association rates were found to vary across HLA loci, with the most associated TCRs seen for DRB1 alleles and the fewest for HLA-C alleles. Across donors, most TCR sequences were observed very rarely, whereas some public TCRs were present in many individuals. In the study, some 180 TCR beta chains were listed as associated with cytomegalovirus.

To prepare the library, the immunoSEQ multiplex PCR assay was applied. A mixture of 60 forward primers for TCR Vbeta segments and 13 reverse primers for TCR Jbeta segments was used in the multiplex PCR. Amplification of the CDR3 region of rearranged TCR beta genes was performed with a multiplex PCR assay on genomic DNA. On the Illumina HiSeq System, the amplified TCR beta libraries were sequenced as 87-base-pair reads. The original methods were these. A later analysis counted about 80 million unique TCR beta chains across the 500 to 850 repertoires, and around 9.9 million of these chains were shared by at least two donors. A nearest-neighbor algorithm error-corrected the raw reads and collapsed the reads into unique sequences, merging closely related sequences to remove PCR and sequencing errors. CDR3 sequences were aligned to IMGT reference sequences to assign V, D and J gene segments. For a sequence to be retained, at least a six-nucleotide match to both a V gene segment and a J gene segment was required. Rearrangements were called productive when the CDR3 lacked stop codons and stayed in frame with V and J; all others were non-productive. CDR3 was defined by IMGT convention, running from the second conserved V-encoded cysteine to the conserved J-encoded phenylalanine. Sequences without an unambiguous match to a single V gene segment were excluded from the earlier analysis of approximately 560 of the donors. An earlier analysis of some 610 of the donors called V segments functional above 56.7% productive rearrangements and segregating when the between-donor standard deviation exceeded 5%. A statistical classification framework was built for diagnosing cytomegalovirus status from the catalog of TCR beta chain sequences. In a later analysis, V and J genes were assigned by comparing TCR nucleotide sequences against IMGT/GENE-DB human TR gene sequences. The TCRdist pipeline was used in a later analysis to assign CDR3 sequences and most-parsimonious VDJ recombination scenarios. In a later analysis, each TCR beta chain was defined by its CDR3 amino acid sequence together with its V-gene family, and reads without a unique V-gene family were excluded. In a later analysis, nearly 600 highly shared, low-generation-probability nucleotide sequences were removed to address suspected cross-contamination and a sequencing artifact. In a later analysis, a clonal expansion index for each public chain was calculated from normalized within-repertoire ranks of inferred template counts. In a later analysis, generation probabilities were computed with a VDJ recombination model fitted to out-of-frame rearrangements, and the resulting probabilities were checked against IGoR. In a later analysis, hypergeometric tests were used to score TCR-TCR, TCR-HLA and TCR-CMV co-occurrence, with a repertoire-size bias correction applied to TCR pairs. A later analysis estimated false discovery rates by permuting HLA or CMV assignments 20 times. In a later analysis, co-occurring TCRs were grouped with DBSCAN, and TCRdist sequence similarity was added when clustering was performed within HLA-allele-positive subsets. Co-occurrence clustering excluded repertoires with fewer than 30,000 or more than 120,000 public chains, plus five with anomalous nucleotide sharing. TCRdb limited this immuneACCESS table to in-frame rearrangements with V and J called. A share of clones is missing; checked studies link under half to unresolved V genes, and the rest is unexplained. The V and J calls and clone size come from that table; D and trimming were worked out from the DNA. This sample gives 110,000 or so clones in total; approximately 77% of them show up just once. The ten largest clones capture less than 5.5% of the sample.

The cysteine opens and the phenylalanine closes a CDR3 of 15 amino acids. Solely the CDR3 DNA is kept, with 45 bases framed from the first base. CDR1 and CDR2, looked up from the germline V gene, are SGHRS and YFSETQ. V is shortened by 0 bases, J by 4 bases, and the region joining them spans 14 bases. This chain is built from TRBV5-1 and TRBJ2-7, with a tentative D gene TRBD2 over 7 matching bases. The origin of this receptor is a man aged 45 to 65 in good health and CMV-seropositive. The sequenced sample consisted of PBMCs. The encoded CDR3 is CASSLDRGAGYEQYF. The sequence in DNA is TGCGCCAGCAGCTTGGATCGGGGGGCGGGATACGAGCAGTACTTC.